The entry that follows covers one T cell receptor beta chain sequence. No antigen is known for it. The CDR3 consists of 17 residues. Deletions cut 4 bases from V and 0 bases from J, with 18 bases between. The germline CDR1 and CDR2 sequences are SGHNT and YYREEE (reference sequence). The protocol was immunoSEQ multiplex PCR, while the TCRdb copy is restricted to in-frame clones and leaves out a portion. The sample yields tens of thousands of clones, roughly four fifths seen once. Every patient relapsed after autologous stem cell transplantation, and brentuximab vedotin exposure varied. Best overall response was complete response, partial response or progressive disease in these relapsed/refractory classical Hodgkin lymphoma patients. This entry is derived from a study of PD-1 blockade in classical Hodgkin lymphoma. Study observations and caveats: Some patients began nivolumab under 1 year after ASCT. These patients were excluded from later analyses.

Sample: peripheral blood mononuclear cells (PBMCs), taken before the second cycle of nivolumab. The clonotype was recovered from a human donor with classical Hodgkin lymphoma. V gene TRBV5-4 combines with J gene TRBJ2-3; maybe TRBD2 (5 bases). CDR3 nucleotides: TGTGCCAGCAGCGAACGGCGCTCGGACTGGAGCACAGATACGCAGTATTTT. Translating gives CASSERRSDWSTDTQYF. Drawing the rest from reference TRBV5-4 and TRBJ2-3, the complete variable domain is ETGVTQSPTHLIKTRGQQVTLRCSSQSGHNTVSWYQQALGQGPQFIFQYYREEENGRGNFPPRFSGLQFPNYSSELNVNALELDDSALYLCASSERRSDWSTDTQYFGPGTRLTVL.